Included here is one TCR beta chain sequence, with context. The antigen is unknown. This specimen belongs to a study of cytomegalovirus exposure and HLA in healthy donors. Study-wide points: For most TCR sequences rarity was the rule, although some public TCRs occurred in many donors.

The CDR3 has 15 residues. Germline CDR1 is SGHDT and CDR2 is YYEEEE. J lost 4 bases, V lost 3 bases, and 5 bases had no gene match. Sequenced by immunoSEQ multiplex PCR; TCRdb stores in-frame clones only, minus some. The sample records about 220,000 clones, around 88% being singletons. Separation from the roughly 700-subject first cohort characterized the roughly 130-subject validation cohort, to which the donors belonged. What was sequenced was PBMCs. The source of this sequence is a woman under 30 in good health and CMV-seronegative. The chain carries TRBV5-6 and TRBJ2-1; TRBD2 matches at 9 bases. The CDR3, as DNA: TGTGCCAGCAGCTGGGGGACTAGCTTGTACAATGAGCAGTTCTTC. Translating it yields CASSWGTSLYNEQFF.